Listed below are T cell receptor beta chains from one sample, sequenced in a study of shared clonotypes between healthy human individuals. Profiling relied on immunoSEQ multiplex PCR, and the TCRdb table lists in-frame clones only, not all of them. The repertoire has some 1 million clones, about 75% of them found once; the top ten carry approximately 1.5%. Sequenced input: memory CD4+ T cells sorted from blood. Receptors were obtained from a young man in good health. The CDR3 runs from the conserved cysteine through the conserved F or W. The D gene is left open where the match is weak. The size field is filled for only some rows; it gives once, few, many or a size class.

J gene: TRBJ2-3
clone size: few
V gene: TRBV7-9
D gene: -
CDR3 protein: CASSLGFGGGSTDTQYF
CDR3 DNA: TGTGCCAGCAGCTTAGGGTTCGGTGGCGGGAGCACAGATACGCAGTATTTT

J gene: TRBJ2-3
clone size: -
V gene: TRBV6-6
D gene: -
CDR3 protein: CASSYRGSSTDTQYF
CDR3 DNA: TGTGCCAGCAGTTACCGAGGTAGTAGCACAGATACGCAGTATTTT

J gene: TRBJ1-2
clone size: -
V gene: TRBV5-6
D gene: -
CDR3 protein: CASSLGFGGYGYTF
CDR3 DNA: TGTGCCAGCAGCTTGGGGTTCGGCGGGTATGGCTACACCTTC

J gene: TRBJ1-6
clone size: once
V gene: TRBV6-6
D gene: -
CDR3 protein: CASSQISSPLHF
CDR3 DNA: TGTGCCAGCAGTCAAATTTCTTCACCCCTCCACTTT

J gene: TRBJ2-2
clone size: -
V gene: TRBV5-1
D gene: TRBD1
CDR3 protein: CASSWGDRVARTGELFF
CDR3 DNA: TGCGCCAGCAGCTGGGGGGACAGGGTGGCGCGGACCGGGGAGCTGTTTTTT

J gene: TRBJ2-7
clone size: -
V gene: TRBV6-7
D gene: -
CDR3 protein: CASSYPIRTVEQYF
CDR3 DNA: TGTGCCAGCAGTTACCCTATCCGGACCGTCGAGCAGTACTTC

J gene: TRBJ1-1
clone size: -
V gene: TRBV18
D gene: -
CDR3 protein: CASSPSLDTEAFF
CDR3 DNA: TGTGCCAGCTCACCATCCCTCGACACTGAAGCTTTCTTT

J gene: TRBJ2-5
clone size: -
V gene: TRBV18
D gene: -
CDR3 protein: CASSPVETQYF
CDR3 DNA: TGTGCCAGCTCACCAGTAGAGACCCAGTACTTC

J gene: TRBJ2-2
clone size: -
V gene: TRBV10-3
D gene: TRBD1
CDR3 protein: CAISAGQGNTGELFF
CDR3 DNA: TGTGCCATCAGTGCTGGACAGGGGAACACCGGGGAGCTGTTTTTT

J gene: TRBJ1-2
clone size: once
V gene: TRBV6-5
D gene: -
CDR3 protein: CASSYRGGVYGYTF
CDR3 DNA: TGTGCCAGCAGTTACAGGGGGGGAGTGTATGGCTACACCTTC

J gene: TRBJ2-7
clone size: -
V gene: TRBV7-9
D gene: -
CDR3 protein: CASSSRVSYEQYF
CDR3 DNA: TGTGCCAGCAGCTCGAGGGTTTCCTACGAGCAGTACTTC

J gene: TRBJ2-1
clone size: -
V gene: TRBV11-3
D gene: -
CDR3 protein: CASSLELAREQFF
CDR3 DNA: TGTGCCAGCAGCTTAGAACTAGCAAGGGAGCAGTTCTTC

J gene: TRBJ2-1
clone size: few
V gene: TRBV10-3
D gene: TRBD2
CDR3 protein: CAISDPTGLAPISSYNEQFF
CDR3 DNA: TGTGCCATCAGTGACCCGACAGGACTAGCGCCGATTAGCTCCTACAATGAGCAGTTCTTC

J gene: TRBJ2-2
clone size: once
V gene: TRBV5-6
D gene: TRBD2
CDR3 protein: CASRWRDYDTGELFF
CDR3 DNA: TGTGCCAGCAGATGGCGGGACTATGACACCGGGGAGCTGTTTTTT

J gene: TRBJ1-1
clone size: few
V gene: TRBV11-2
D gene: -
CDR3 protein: CASSRMNTEAFF
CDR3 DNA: TGTGCCAGCAGCCGAATGAACACTGAAGCTTTCTTT

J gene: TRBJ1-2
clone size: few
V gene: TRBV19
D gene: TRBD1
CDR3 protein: CASSKGQAGYYGYTF
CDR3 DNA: TGTGCCAGTAGTAAAGGACAGGCTGGATACTATGGCTACACCTTC

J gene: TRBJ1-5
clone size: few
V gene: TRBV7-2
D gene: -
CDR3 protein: CASSGAWSGEQPQHF
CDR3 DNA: TGTGCCAGCAGCGGAGCGTGGTCAGGGGAACAGCCCCAGCATTTT